Each of the 26 T cell receptor beta chains below was sequenced from the same sample in a study of Ad26.COV2.S vaccination and SARS-CoV-2 variants. TCRdb's copy holds only in-frame clones and misses some; the assay was immunoSEQ multiplex PCR. The repertoire has roughly 350,000 clones, 88% of them found once; the top ten carry roughly 6%. Treatment here: 15 to 20 received Ad26.COV2.S at low or high dose, single or two shots; 5 received placebo; per-sample allocation not given. Samples came from day 63 after the first vaccine or placebo injection. This material consisted of peripheral blood, taken in a trial of Ad26.COV2.S vaccine versus placebo. The receptors were sampled from a person aged 18 to 59 who received the Ad26.COV2.S COVID-19 vaccine or a placebo.

V usage is TRBV2 and J usage is TRBJ2-3, with a weak D call TRBD2 (6 bases). Germline CDR1 is SNHLY and CDR2 is FYNNEI. The CDR3 totals 15 residues. Trimming removed 0 bases from V and 7 bases from J, with 14 bases in between. The CDR3 spells CASSEAPGSVNTQYF. CDR3 bases: TGTGCCAGCAGTGAAGCGCCCGGGAGTGTGAATACGCAGTATTTT.

The chain links TRBV25-1 to TRBJ2-1; TRBD2 matches at 8 bases. This CDR3 is 14 amino acids long. Germline trimming cut 4 bases from V and 6 bases from J; bases unmatched to any gene: 5. The germline CDR1 and CDR2 sequences are MGHDK and SYGVNS. The CDR3 protein is CASSGGGLGNEQFF. Here the CDR3 DNA reads TGTGCCAGCAGTGGCGGGGGACTAGGCAATGAGCAGTTCTTC.

J is TRBJ1-2 and V is TRBV11-2; no firm D call. CDR1 is SGHAT, CDR2 FQNNGV, per germline. This CDR3 comprises 13 residues. Trimming took off 5 bases at V and 8 bases at J, with 15 bases between the two ends. The CDR3 reads CASSPGPLEGYTF. The CDR3 coding sequence is TGTGCCAGCAGCCCGGGCCCTCTCGAGGGCTACACCTTC.

The chain has TRBV6-6 and TRBJ1-1; possibly TRBD1 for D (6 bases). From germline, CDR1 is MNHNY and CDR2 SVGAGI (reference sequence). CDR3 size: 14 residues. V lost 5 bases, J lost 3 bases, and 13 bases lay in between. The CDR3 spells CASSTLRGDTEAFF. In DNA form, the CDR3 reads TGTGCCAGCAGTACACTCAGGGGCGACACTGAAGCTTTCTTT.

The chain carries TRBV30 and TRBJ2-2, with D possibly being TRBD1 or TRBD2 (5 bases each). The CDR3 is 13 residues long. Germline-derived CDR1 and CDR2 are GTSNPN and SVGIG (reference sequence). The CDR3 DNA reads as TGTGCAACCGGGACCATTAACACCGGGGAGCTGTTTTTT. Translating it yields CATGTINTGELFF. The full variable domain, completed using reference TRBV30 and TRBJ2-2, is SQTIHQWPATLVQPVGSPLSLECTVEGTSNPNLYWYRQAAGRGLQLLFYSVGIGQISSEVPQNLSASRPQDRQFILSSKKLLLSDSGFYLCATGTINTGELFFGEGSRLTVL.

The rearrangement joins TRBV2 to TRBJ2-7; TRBD1 agrees at 7 bases. The V segment lost 7 bases and the J segment 0 bases; nucleotides outside the gene matches: 3. Per germline, CDR1 SNHLY and CDR2 FYNNEI. The CDR3 has 13 amino acids. The DNA of the CDR3 is TGTGCCAGCAATTGGGACAGCTCCTACGAGCAGTACTTC. It codes for CASNWDSSYEQYF.

The rearrangement joins TRBV5-4 to TRBJ2-7; the match to TRBD2 covers 7 bases. CDR3 length: 14 residues. CDR1 SGHNT and CDR2 YYREEE come from the germline V gene (reference sequence). J gave up 4 bases and V 3 bases, and 7 bases lay outside the gene matches. CDR3 sequence: CASSSRAGSYEQYF. DNA of the CDR3: TGTGCCAGCAGCTCCCGAGCGGGATCATACGAGCAGTACTTC.

The rearrangement joins TRBV19 to TRBJ1-5; weak D call: TRBD1 (6 bases). The CDR3 has 16 residues. Deletions cut 3 bases from V and 0 bases from J, with 12 bases between. Germline V gene lookup returns CDR1 LNHDA and CDR2 SQIVND (reference sequence). The CDR3 region is CASSILGTPSNQPQHF. The CDR3 DNA sequence: TGTGCCAGTAGTATTCTCGGGACACCTAGCAATCAGCCCCAGCATTTT.

The V gene is TRBV12-3 or TRBV12-4, the J gene TRBJ1-3; TRBD1 matches at 7 bases. V was pared by 6 bases and J by 4 bases, with 3 bases of the junction left unmatched. The CDR3 runs to 13 residues. The CDR3 DNA follows: TGTGCCAGCAGACCGGGACAGGGAAACACCATATATTTT. Amino acids: CASRPGQGNTIYF.

The V gene is TRBV5-4, the J gene TRBJ2-7, with 8 positions matching TRBD2. With V trimmed by 0 bases and J by 7 bases, 6 bases remained unmatched. CDR3 length equals 14 residues. Germline CDR1 and CDR2: SGHNT and YYREEE (reference sequence). CDR3 residues: CASSLAGGRVEQYF. Written as DNA, the CDR3 is TGTGCCAGCAGCTTGGCGGGGGGGCGGGTAGAGCAGTACTTC.

This clone showed up just once. The chain joins TRBV5-1 to TRBJ2-2, with 7 positions matching TRBD1. Germline CDR1 and CDR2: SGHRS and YFSETQ. Trimming removed 7 bases from V and 5 bases from J; junction bases left unmatched: 11. This CDR3 is built from 15 residues. CDR3 amino acids: CASGLRGQSTGELFF. For the CDR3, the DNA is TGCGCCAGCGGACTCAGGGGACAGTCAACCGGGGAGCTGTTTTTT.

CDR3 in DNA: TGTGCCTGGAGTTTAGGACAGAGAAGCTCTGGAAACACCATATATTTT. It specifies CAWSLGQRSSGNTIYF. The chain couples TRBV30 to TRBJ1-3; D perhaps matches TRBD1 (6 bases). Germline V gene lookup returns CDR1 GTSNPN and CDR2 SVGIG (reference sequence). The CDR3 is made up of 16 amino acids. V lost 2 bases to trimming and J lost 0 bases, with 14 bases between them.

The chain joins TRBV4-1 to TRBJ2-6; D unclear. This CDR3 has 18 residues. CDR1 and CDR2 (germline): MGHRA, YSYEKL. Trimming took 2 bases from V and 0 from J, leaving 14 bases between them. CDR3 coding DNA: TGCGCCAGCAGCCAAAGGACCGCCGGGTTCTCTGGGGCCAACGTCCTGACTTTC. Translated, it gives CASSQRTAGFSGANVLTF.

The CDR3 here is CASSASGGAGSDTQYF. CDR3 in DNA: TGTGCCAGCAGTGCTAGCGGGGGGGCCGGGTCAGATACGCAGTATTTT. The gene calls are TRBV6-4 and TRBJ2-3, with 12 nucleotides matching TRBD2. The germline gives CDR1 MRHNA, CDR2 SNTAGT. Trimming removed 4 bases from V and 4 bases from J; junction bases left unmatched: 6. The CDR3 is 16 amino acids.

CDR3 coding DNA: TGTGCCAGCAGCTTAGGAAGAGGGACAGGGGCCTACGAGCAGTACTTC. It encodes CASSLGRGTGAYEQYF. The chain recombines TRBV13 with TRBJ2-7; 10 bases map to TRBD1. V lost 0 bases, J lost 2 bases, and 4 bases stayed unmatched. Germline lookup yields CDR1 PRHDT and CDR2 FYEKMQ (reference sequence). CDR3 size: 16 residues.

This clone appeared a few times. CDR3 sequence: CASSQRTGAGQPQHF. The CDR3, as DNA: TGCGCCAGCAGCCAGAGGACAGGGGCCGGTCAGCCCCAGCATTTT. The gene calls are TRBV4-1 and TRBJ1-5, with TRBD1 matching over 9 bases. J gave up 6 bases and V 3 bases, and 6 bases lay outside the gene matches. The CDR3 sequence is 15 residues long. The germline gives CDR1 MGHRA, CDR2 YSYEKL.

The CDR3 sequence is CASSPGGAGGWRETQYF. CDR3 coding DNA: TGTGCCAGCAGTCCCGGCGGGGCGGGGGGATGGAGAGAGACCCAGTACTTC. The chain couples TRBV27 to TRBJ2-5, with 8 bases fitting TRBD2. The CDR3 totals 17 residues. In germline, CDR1 is MNHEY, CDR2 SMNVEV (reference sequence). Germline trimming cut 5 bases from V and 4 bases from J; bases unmatched to any gene: 15.

The rearrangement uses TRBV24-1 and TRBJ2-1; D is perhaps TRBD1 or TRBD2 (5 bases each). Germline V gene data show CDR1 as KGHDR and CDR2 as SFDVKD. This CDR3 has 12 residues. V gave up 4 bases and J gave up 7 bases, with 7 bases separating them. In nucleotides, the CDR3 is TGTGCCACCAGTGAAGGGACGAATGAGCAGTTCTTC. It translates to CATSEGTNEQFF.

CDR3 sequence: CASSLAVDRESNGYTF. The CDR3 DNA sequence: TGCGCCAGCAGCTTGGCCGTAGACAGGGAATCTAATGGCTACACCTTC. The chain employs TRBV5-1 and TRBJ1-2, with 7 positions matching TRBD1. CDR3 size: 16 residues. Germline trimming cut 0 bases from V and 6 bases from J; bases unmatched to any gene: 11. Germline CDR1 and CDR2: SGHRS and YFSETQ.

This chain uses TRBV28 with TRBJ2-7, with a tentative D call TRBD2 (5 bases). The CDR3 totals 12 residues. V was trimmed by 5 bases and J by 3 bases, leaving 8 bases between them. Per germline, CDR1 MDHEN and CDR2 SYDVKM. CDR3 DNA sequence: TGTGCCAGCAGTCGGGGATACTACGAGCAGTACTTC. This codes for CASSRGYYEQYF.

The CDR3, as DNA: TGTGCCAGCAGAGGCGGGAGCTGGGAGCAGTTCTTC. Translation gives CASRGGSWEQFF. The chain employs TRBV12-3 or TRBV12-4 and TRBJ2-1; 7 bases are a match to TRBD2. Losses at the gene ends were 6 bases for V and 10 bases for J; bases not matched to a gene: 6. The CDR3 contains 12 residues.

The chain carries TRBV21-1 and TRBJ1-4; whether TRBD1, the table's D call, matches the DNA was not checked. TRBV21-1 is noted as a pseudogene. The CDR3 has 17 amino acids. The CDR3 here is CASSKGWGLRANEKLFF. The CDR3 coding sequence is TGTGCCAGCAGCAAAGGCTGGGGGCTCCGGGCTAATGAAAAACTGTTTTTT.

The chain carries TRBV5-5 and TRBJ1-6; D unclear. Looked up from germline, CDR1 is SGHKS and CDR2 is YYEKEE (reference sequence). The CDR3 sequence is 15 residues long. V gave up 3 bases and J gave up 6 bases, with 13 bases separating them. The CDR3 is CASSWGAPSNSPLHF. In DNA form, the CDR3 reads TGTGCCAGCAGCTGGGGAGCCCCATCTAATTCACCCCTCCACTTT.

The chain is built from TRBV7-9 and TRBJ2-6; D not resolved. Trimming took 2 bases from V and 2 from J, leaving 7 bases between them. The CDR3 contains 15 residues. Per germline, CDR1 SEHNR and CDR2 FQNEAQ (reference sequence). The CDR3 reads CASSLLSAGANVLTF. As DNA, the CDR3 is TGTGCCAGCAGCTTATTATCGGCTGGGGCCAACGTCCTGACTTTC.

The chain links TRBV28 to TRBJ1-3; D gene uncertain. Per the germline V gene, CDR1 is MDHEN and CDR2 is SYDVKM. The V end was cut by 5 bases, the J end by 3 bases, with 5 bases between. The CDR3 is made up of 12 amino acids. The CDR3, as DNA: TGTGCCAGCAGTATCCTTGGAAACACCATATATTTT. It yields the protein CASSILGNTIYF.

As regards this clone: One end of the junction is discordant with germline, which a read error may explain. This rearrangement joins TRBV10-3 to TRBJ1-1, with a weak D call TRBD1 (5 bases). Germline assignment: CDR1 ENHRY and CDR2 SYGVKD. The CDR3 loop spans 17 amino acids. The CDR3 bases are TGTGCCATCAGTGAGCACCCGACCGAGGGACTGAAGACTGAAGCTTTCTTT. Amino acid sequence: CAISEHPTEGLKTEAFF.